A single sample gave rise to the 21 T cell receptor beta chains below, sequenced in a study of cytomegalovirus exposure and HLA in healthy donors (TCRdb year 2017). To prepare the library, the immunoSEQ multiplex PCR assay was applied. The multiplex PCR relied on a mix of 60 forward primers for TCR Vbeta segments and 13 reverse primers for TCR Jbeta segments. This is the immuneACCESS table as TCRdb keeps it, with only in-frame sequences that have V and J called. A part of the clones is gone; compared with another copy, unresolved V genes explain less than half, and the rest is unexplained. Recorded for this sample are fewer than 70,000 clones; about 79% of them occurred a single time. The biggest ten clones account for approximately 1.5% of the sample. Sequenced sample: PBMCs. These TCRs come from a man in his forties in good health and CMV-seronegative.

This clone appeared once. J is TRBJ1-1 and V is TRBV7-2; D unresolved. V was shortened by 1 base and J by 1 base, with 4 bases between the two germline ends. The germline V gene has CDR1 SGHTA and CDR2 FQGNSA. This CDR3 is built from 13 residues. The CDR3 region is CASSLGENTEAFF. DNA for the CDR3: TGTGCCAGCAGCTTAGGAGAGAACACTGAAGCTTTCTTT.

This clone occurred once. The rearrangement uses TRBV30 and TRBJ2-7, with TRBD2 matching over 11 bases. V trimming: 0 bases; J trimming: 2 bases; junction bases outside the gene matches: 3. The length of the CDR3 is 15 residues. Germline V gene sequence: CDR1 GTSNPN, CDR2 SVGIG (reference sequence). For the CDR3, the DNA is TGTGCCTGGAGTGTCGGACTAGCGGGTCCCTACGAGCAGTACGTC. This translates into CAWSVGLAGPYEQYV.

CDR3 bases: TGTGCCAGCAGCTTAGTCGGAGGGCACTATGGCTACACCTTC. Its protein is CASSLVGGHYGYTF. V gene TRBV7-9 combines with J gene TRBJ1-2; D call uncertain. Trimming stripped 1 base from V and 3 bases from J, with 9 bases between. The CDR3 runs to 14 residues. Germline-derived CDR1 and CDR2 are SEHNR and FQNEAQ (reference sequence). Drawing the rest from reference TRBV7-9 and TRBJ1-2, the complete variable domain is DTGVSQNPRHKITKRGQNVTFRCDPISEHNRLYWYRQTLGQGPEFLTYFQNEAQLEKSRLLSDRFSAERPKGSFSTLEIQRTEQGDSAMYLCASSLVGGHYGYTFGSGTRLTVV.

The rearrangement uses TRBV9 and TRBJ2-2, with D tentatively TRBD2 (5 bases). The germline V gene has CDR1 SGDLS and CDR2 YYNGEE. The V gene lost 0 bases and the J gene lost 0 bases, with 6 bases spanning the gap. The CDR3 runs to 15 residues. DNA for the CDR3: TGTGCCAGCAGCGTAGTCGGGGCGAACACCGGGGAGCTGTTTTTT. Translation gives CASSVVGANTGELFF.

The chain combines TRBV23-1 with TRBJ2-1; 8 bases match TRBD1. TRBV23-1 is sorted into the ORF group, with uncertain function. The CDR3 spans 17 residues. With V trimmed by 0 bases and J by 3 bases, 7 bases remained unmatched. CDR3 residues: CASSQSGLGQGYNEQFF. CDR3 DNA sequence: TGCGCCAGCAGTCAATCTGGGCTCGGACAGGGCTACAATGAGCAGTTCTTC.

The rearrangement links TRBV30 to TRBJ1-2; no definite D call. The CDR3 covers 13 residues. V dropped 0 bases and J dropped 3 bases, with 8 bases sitting between them. Per the germline V gene, CDR1 is GTSNPN and CDR2 is SVGIG (reference sequence). CDR3 nucleotide sequence: TGTGCCTGGAGTGTGGCGGGCGACTATGGCTACACCTTC. Amino acid sequence: CAWSVAGDYGYTF.

The chain recombines TRBV7-2 with TRBJ2-7; perhaps TRBD2 as D (7 bases). Between the trimmed V and J ends, which lost 5 bases and 6 bases, there was a span of 23 bases. Germline CDR1 is SGHTA and CDR2 is FQGNSA. The CDR3 is made up of 16 amino acids. The CDR3: CASSLRGRGEFSEQYF. The CDR3 nucleotides read TGTGCCAGCAGCCTGCGGGGGAGGGGGGAATTTAGCGAGCAGTACTTC.

This sequence joins TRBV5-1 and TRBJ2-1, with 11 bases fitting TRBD2. The CDR3 covers 15 residues. Looked up from germline, CDR1 is SGHRS and CDR2 is YFSETQ. J gave up 4 bases and V 3 bases, and 3 bases lay outside the gene matches. CDR3 loop: CASSSGLAVYNEQFF. In DNA, the CDR3 is TGCGCCAGCAGCTCGGGACTAGCGGTGTACAATGAGCAGTTCTTC.

The CDR3 protein is CASQPRTGGTGELFF. Written as DNA, the CDR3 is TGTGCCAGCCAGCCCCGGACAGGGGGCACCGGGGAGCTGTTTTTT. The chain joins TRBV2 to TRBJ2-2, with 10 nucleotides matching TRBD1. V lost 8 bases and J lost 4; bases outside the gene matches: 7. Germline V gene lookup returns CDR1 SNHLY and CDR2 FYNNEI. The CDR3 runs to 15 residues.

This chain joins TRBV7-9 and TRBJ1-1; D unresolved. Trimming shortened V by 2 bases and J by 6 bases, and 7 bases separated the two germline ends. Germline V CDR1 and CDR2: SEHNR, FQNEAQ (reference sequence). This CDR3 spans 12 amino acids. For the CDR3, the DNA is TGTGCCAGCAGCTTATTCGGTCCTGAAGCTTTCTTT. The encoded protein is CASSLFGPEAFF.

The rearrangement links TRBV5-6 to TRBJ2-4, with TRBD1 matching 8 bases. Per the germline V gene, CDR1 is SGHDT and CDR2 is YYEEEE. The CDR3 is made up of 16 amino acids. The J segment lost 1 base and the V segment lost 5 bases, leaving 8 bases of the junction unmatched. CDR3 nucleotides: TGTGCCAGCAGTGGACAGGGAAGGGGGGCCAAAAACATTCAGTACTTC. Translation: CASSGQGRGAKNIQYF.

The rearrangement links TRBV30 to TRBJ1-6; D uncertain. Germline V CDR1 and CDR2: GTSNPN, SVGIG (reference sequence). This CDR3 contains 13 residues. V was cut by 1 base and J by 4 bases, with 5 bases left in between. CDR3 sequence: CAWSAQYNSPLHF. The DNA for the CDR3 is TGTGCCTGGAGTGCCCAGTATAATTCACCCCTCCACTTT. The full variable domain, rest sourced from reference TRBV30 and TRBJ1-6, is SQTIHQWPATLVQPVGSPLSLECTVEGTSNPNLYWYRQAAGRGLQLLFYSVGIGQISSEVPQNLSASRPQDRQFILSSKKLLLSDSGFYLCAWSAQYNSPLHFGNGTRLTVT.

This CDR3 is CASSIGPAGGYTF. The CDR3 DNA reads as TGTGCCAGTAGTATCGGGCCCGCGGGGGGCTACACCTTC. The rearrangement uses TRBV19 and TRBJ1-2; no clear D. Trimming shortened V by 3 bases and J by 8 bases, and 13 bases separated the two germline ends. Per germline, CDR1 LNHDA and CDR2 SQIVND (reference sequence). CDR3 size: 13 residues.

V usage is TRBV19 and J usage is TRBJ1-6; 9 nucleotides agree with TRBD1. V lost 6 bases to trimming and J lost 8 bases; unmatched junction nucleotides: 11. This CDR3 is 16 amino acids long. Germline V gives CDR1 LNHDA, CDR2 SQIVND (reference sequence). This chain's CDR3 is CASSDVQGANYSPLHF. CDR3 DNA: TGTGCCAGTAGCGACGTACAGGGGGCGAACTATTCACCCCTCCACTTT.

The chain is built from TRBV2 and TRBJ1-5; 11 bases match TRBD1. Germline CDR1 reads SNHLY; CDR2 reads FYNNEI. There are 15 residues in the CDR3. V was clipped by 8 bases and J by 3 bases; unmatched bases: 6. CDR3 DNA: TGTGCCAGCGGACAGGGGGCACGTAACAATCAGCCCCAGCATTTT. It codes for CASGQGARNNQPQHF.

The chain has TRBV7-8 and TRBJ2-7; D call uncertain. Germline assignment: CDR1 SGHVS and CDR2 FQNEAQ. The CDR3 sequence is 13 residues long. V was cut by 2 bases and J by 6 bases, with 11 bases left in between. CDR3 in amino acids: CASSLLGSGEQYF. As DNA, the CDR3 is TGTGCCAGCAGCTTACTTGGGTCGGGCGAGCAGTACTTC.

The rearrangement joins TRBV19 to TRBJ1-2, with 8 bases matching TRBD1. The V segment lost 5 bases and the J segment 5 bases; nucleotides outside the gene matches: 4. CDR1 LNHDA and CDR2 SQIVND come from the germline V gene (reference sequence). The length of the CDR3 is 13 residues. The CDR3 loop reads CASSRDRRYGYTF. The CDR3 coding sequence is TGTGCCAGTAGTCGGGACAGGAGATATGGCTACACCTTC.

V and J are TRBV4-3 and TRBJ1-5; possible D gene TRBD1, 6 bases. Germline CDR1 and CDR2: LGHNA and YSLEER. The ends were cut back, 0 bases at V and 7 bases at J, with 13 bases in the middle. CDR3 length: 15 residues. CDR3 protein: CASSQDRGGQQPQHF. In nucleotides, the CDR3 is TGCGCCAGCAGCCAAGATAGGGGGGGTCAACAGCCCCAGCATTTT.

The chain recombines TRBV4-1 with TRBJ1-2; D unclear. CDR3 size: 14 residues. The V end was cut by 1 base, the J end by 2 bases, with 8 bases between. The germline V gene has CDR1 MGHRA and CDR2 YSYEKL. The CDR3 spells CASSQVLRNYGYTF. The DNA of the CDR3 is TGCGCCAGCAGCCAAGTGCTGAGGAACTATGGCTACACCTTC.

The rearrangement joins TRBV19 to TRBJ1-2; D is possibly TRBD1 (5 bases). V lost 3 bases and J 2 bases, leaving 16 bases between the germline ends. The CDR3 totals 16 residues. The V gene's germline CDR1 is LNHDA and CDR2 SQIVND (reference sequence). The CDR3: CASSIRRQSGNYGYTF. The CDR3 nucleotides are TGTGCCAGTAGTATTAGGAGACAGTCCGGGAACTATGGCTACACCTTC.

This clone was observed once. The rearrangement joins TRBV5-1 to TRBJ1-2, with TRBD1 matching over 11 bases. The CDR3 length is 14 residues. Germline-derived CDR1 and CDR2 are SGHRS and YFSETQ. After removal of 4 bases from V and 2 bases from J, the junction contained 1 base not matched to a gene. CDR3 DNA: TGCGCCAGCAGCCGGACAGGGGGCAACTATGGCTACACCTTC. The encoded protein is CASSRTGGNYGYTF.